A selection of T cell receptor beta chains follows, all from one sample in a study of immune characterization of retroperitoneal liposarcoma. TCRdb reanalysed the PCR reads using MiXCR and keeps one entry per CDR3 protein. The repertoire includes about 11,000 distinct CDR3 sequences, 20% to 25% of them detected once, and around 9.3% sits in the top ten. The sequencing input was blood. The source of these receptors is a female donor with retroperitoneal liposarcoma. Each CDR3 is given with its conserved first and last residue. Fields, in order: D gene, clone size, J gene, V gene, CDR3 protein, CDR3 DNA. A D gene is named only where the DNA matches it firmly. Where a row states a size, it is once, few, many or the class of an expanded clone; other rows omit it.

>-|-|TRBJ1-1|TRBV27
CASSLSSGMNTEAFF
TGTGCCAGCAGTTTATCGTCAGGGATGAACACTGAAGCTTTCTTT
>TRBD2|many|TRBJ2-1|TRBV12-3/TRBV12-4
CASSLASSGGYNEQFF
TGTGCCAGCAGTTTAGCGTCTAGCGGGGGGTACAATGAGCAGTTCTTC
>-|many|TRBJ2-1|TRBV6-4
CASSDEGPSSYNEQFF
TGTGCCAGCAGTGACGAGGGGCCTAGCTCCTACAATGAGCAGTTCTTC
>TRBD1|-|TRBJ1-1|TRBV5-5
CASSQNPGQLQNTEAFF
TGTGCCAGCAGTCAGAACCCGGGACAGCTTCAGAACACTGAAGCTTTCTTT
>-|medium-sized|TRBJ1-4|TRBV27
CASARGATNEKLFF
TGTGCCTCAGCGAGGGGAGCAACTAATGAAAAACTGTTTTTT
>TRBD2|-|TRBJ2-1|TRBV5-4
CASSLDAGGYNEQFF
TGTGCCAGCAGCTTGGATGCGGGGGGCTACAATGAGCAGTTCTTC
>-|-|TRBJ2-3|TRBV6-4
CASERDAAGFNTDTQYF
TGTGCCAGCGAGAGGGACGCGGCAGGGTTCAATACAGATACGCAGTATTTT
>TRBD2|-|TRBJ2-7|TRBV6-1
CASTETSYPYEQYF
TGTGCCAGCACCGAGACTAGCTACCCCTACGAGCAGTACTTC
>-|many|TRBJ2-1|TRBV4-1
CASSQNSGLSYNEQFF
TGCGCCAGCAGCCAAAATAGCGGACTCTCCTACAATGAGCAGTTCTTC
>TRBD2|medium-sized|TRBJ2-2|TRBV6-1
CASSPVSGGNTGELFF
TGTGCCAGCAGTCCCGTTAGCGGGGGGAACACCGGGGAGCTGTTTTTT
>TRBD2|-|TRBJ2-1|TRBV6-1
CASTSSLAGDNEQFF
TGTGCCAGCACAAGCTCGCTAGCGGGAGACAATGAGCAGTTCTTC
>-|many|TRBJ1-1|TRBV6-5
CASSYASEAFF
TGTGCCAGCAGTTACGCTTCTGAAGCTTTCTTT
>TRBD2|-|TRBJ2-7|TRBV11-3
CASSPGAGEGTFSYEQYF
TGTGCCAGCAGCCCCGGGGCGGGAGAAGGGACCTTCTCCTACGAGCAGTACTTC
>-|many|TRBJ2-1|TRBV10-1
CASSDRESYNEQFF
TGCGCCAGCAGTGACCGGGAGTCCTACAATGAGCAGTTCTTC
>-|-|TRBJ1-2|TRBV4-3
CASSQGSAGNYGYTF
TGCGCCAGCAGCCAAGGGTCGGCAGGTAACTATGGCTACACCTTC
>-|-|TRBJ1-1|TRBV6-6
CASSRPILQGIGNTEAFF
TGTGCCAGCAGCCGCCCTATCCTACAGGGAATTGGTAACACTGAAGCTTTCTTT
>-|few|TRBJ2-5|TRBV10-2
CASSESAGQETQYF
TGCGCCAGCAGTGAGTCGGCAGGCCAAGAGACCCAGTACTTC
>TRBD2|medium-sized|TRBJ2-3|TRBV12-3/TRBV12-4
CASSLWVLAGGSTDTQYF
TGTGCCAGCAGTTTATGGGTTCTAGCGGGAGGAAGCACAGATACGCAGTATTTT
>TRBD2|medium-sized|TRBJ2-1|TRBV10-2
CASSKREGLGDEQFF
TGCGCCAGCAGTAAGCGGGAGGGCCTAGGCGATGAGCAGTTCTTC
>-|many|TRBJ2-1|TRBV7-9
CASTFTGSDNEQFF
TGTGCCAGCACCTTTACCGGGAGTGACAATGAGCAGTTCTTC
>-|few|TRBJ2-5|TRBV4-1
CASSQAAGGAEQYF
TGCGCCAGCAGCCAAGCCGCTGGGGGAGCGGAGCAGTACTTC
>-|-|TRBJ2-5|TRBV28
CASSLTETQYF
TGTGCCAGCAGTTTAACGGAGACCCAGTACTTC
>TRBD2|-|TRBJ2-1|TRBV20-1
CSARDSLAGAKNEQFF
TGCAGTGCTAGAGATTCCCTAGCGGGAGCTAAGAATGAGCAGTTCTTC
>-|large|TRBJ2-2|TRBV27
CASKGTPNTGELFF
TGTGCCAGCAAGGGGACTCCGAACACCGGGGAGCTGTTTTTT
>TRBD1|many|TRBJ2-2|TRBV11-3
CASSSFEGAGFTGELFF
TGTGCCAGCAGCTCGTTCGAGGGGGCTGGCTTTACCGGGGAGCTGTTTTTT
>-|many|TRBJ1-1|TRBV10-1
CASSEGSKNTEAFF
TGCGCCAGTTCTGAGGGATCGAAGAACACTGAAGCTTTCTTT
>TRBD2|few|TRBJ2-3|TRBV7-6
CASSLAGLVEDTQYF
TGTGCCAGCAGCTTAGCGGGACTAGTAGAAGATACGCAGTATTTT
>TRBD1|-|TRBJ1-2|TRBV11-2
CASSSPRTGTYGYTF
TGTGCCAGCAGCTCCCCAAGGACAGGGACCTATGGCTACACCTTC
>-|few|TRBJ2-4|TRBV6-1
CASSEAVQGGIQYF
TGTGCCAGCAGTGAAGCAGTTCAGGGAGGCATTCAGTACTTC
>-|few|TRBJ2-2|TRBV6-1
CASSLKPRAAGELFF
TGTGCCAGCAGTTTAAAACCCAGGGCAGCGGGGGAGCTGTTTTTT
>-|few|TRBJ2-7|TRBV10-2
CATRLGGSYEQYF
TGCGCCACCAGACTAGGGGGGTCCTACGAGCAGTACTTC
>TRBD2|-|TRBJ2-7|TRBV5-1
CASSPTGLPLLAEVLYEQYF
TGCGCCAGCAGCCCAACGGGACTCCCGCTGCTAGCGGAAGTCCTCTACGAGCAGTACTTC
>-|-|TRBJ2-7|TRBV6-1
CAGSLDEQYF
TGTGCCGGGAGCCTTGACGAGCAGTACTTC
>-|medium-sized|TRBJ1-2|TRBV6-1
CASSSEFRTAYGYTF
TGTGCCAGCAGCTCCGAGTTTCGGACAGCTTATGGTTACACCTTC
>-|few|TRBJ2-5|TRBV15
CATSRDGDIQETQYF
TGTGCCACCAGCAGAGATGGGGACATTCAAGAGACCCAGTACTTC
>TRBD1|medium-sized|TRBJ2-2|TRBV6-1
CASSPRDRTTGELFF
TGTGCCAGCAGCCCCCGGGACAGAACCACCGGGGAGCTGTTTTTT
>-|-|TRBJ2-7|TRBV6-1
CASSSQIYEQYF
TGTGCCAGCAGTTCCCAAATCTACGAGCAGTACTTC
>-|-|TRBJ2-5|TRBV6-1
CASRAGTLYGQYF
TGTGCCAGCAGGGCCGGGACTCTCTACGGGCAGTACTTC
>-|-|TRBJ2-5|TRBV7-2
CASTTSRDSQETQYF
TGTGCCAGCACCACTTCGCGGGACTCCCAAGAGACCCAGTACTTC
>-|few|TRBJ2-7|TRBV6-1
CASTARTVYEQYF
TGTGCCAGCACTGCCAGGACCGTCTACGAGCAGTACTTC
>-|-|TRBJ2-3|TRBV11-1
CASSLGQTSTDTQYF
TGTGCCAGCAGCTTAGGTCAGACGAGCACAGATACGCAGTATTTT
>-|-|TRBJ1-6|TRBV12-3/TRBV12-4
CASSGGSPLHF
TGTGCCAGCAGTGGGGGGTCACCCCTCCACTTT
>TRBD2|-|TRBJ2-3|TRBV6-1
CASSLAGGPGRVTDTQYF
TGTGCCAGCTCCCTAGCGGGGGGGCCTGGTCGGGTCACAGATACGCAGTATTTT
>TRBD2|-|TRBJ2-1|TRBV10-3
CAISESGGEFSYNEQFF
TGTGCCATCAGTGAGTCTGGGGGGGAGTTCTCCTACAATGAGCAGTTCTTC
>-|few|TRBJ2-1|TRBV6-1
CASRSLDAYNEQFF
TGTGCCAGCAGGTCTCTTGACGCGTACAATGAGCAGTTCTTC
>TRBD1|many|TRBJ2-7|TRBV6-1
CASRGDRGKVYEQYF
TGTGCCAGCAGGGGGGACAGGGGTAAGGTATACGAGCAGTACTTC
>TRBD2|-|TRBJ2-1|TRBV6-5
CASSYVGGTYNEQFF
TGTGCCAGCAGTTACGTCGGGGGGACCTACAATGAGCAGTTCTTC
>-|-|TRBJ1-2|TRBV4-3
CASSQRTDSNYGYTF
TGCGCCAGCAGCCAAAGGACGGACTCTAACTATGGCTACACCTTC
>-|large|TRBJ2-1|TRBV6-1
CASSSAGPGNEQFF
TGTGCCAGCAGTTCAGCTGGTCCGGGAAATGAGCAGTTCTTC
>TRBD1|many|TRBJ2-1|TRBV6-1
CASSRQGSGGNEQFF
TGTGCCAGCAGCCGACAGGGGTCAGGAGGGAATGAGCAGTTCTTC
>TRBD1|-|TRBJ1-2|TRBV6-4
CASSDTDRGRGGYTF
TGTGCCAGCAGTGACACGGACAGGGGGCGCGGTGGCTACACCTTC
>-|medium-sized|TRBJ2-5|TRBV28
CASSPSGHFGETQYF
TGTGCCAGCAGCCCCTCGGGACACTTCGGGGAGACCCAGTACTTC
>-|many|TRBJ1-1|TRBV12-5
CASGSNRNTEAFF
TGTGCTAGTGGATCTAACAGAAACACTGAAGCTTTCTTT
>TRBD1|-|TRBJ1-1|TRBV6-6
CASNRGEWTEAFF
TGTGCCAGCAACAGGGGTGAATGGACTGAAGCTTTCTTT
>-|-|TRBJ2-1|TRBV7-6
CASSLGPTQDGYEQFF
TGTGCCAGCAGCTTAGGCCCCACCCAGGATGGCTATGAGCAGTTCTTC
>TRBD2|large|TRBJ2-1|TRBV6-1
CASSSTSGSLFF
TGTGCCAGCAGTTCGACTAGCGGGAGTTTGTTCTTC
>TRBD2|-|TRBJ2-3|TRBV13
CASSLEGWTSGSASTDTQYF
TGTGCCAGCAGCTTAGAGGGCTGGACTAGCGGGAGCGCGAGCACAGATACGCAGTATTTT